The sample holds a few counts of the clone carrying this T cell receptor (beta chain). TCRdb's table, derived via immunoSEQ multiplex PCR, lists solely in-frame clones and lacks some. Counted here are 160,000 or so clones, about nine tenths occurring once; the ten biggest clones make up about 3.9%. These data originate in a study of blood T cell repertoires in COVID-19. Sequencing input: peripheral blood. The receptor was derived from a woman aged 65 to 85 with acute or convalescent COVID-19.

As DNA, the CDR3 is TGTGCCAGCAGCGTAGGGACAGGGATTAACCTGCTGGACGAGCAGTACTTC. This sequence encodes CASSVGTGINLLDEQYF. V is TRBV9 and J is TRBJ2-7; 8 nucleotides agree with TRBD1. The CDR3 has 17 residues. Losses at the gene ends were 0 bases for V and 5 bases for J; bases not matched to a gene: 13. Looked up from germline, CDR1 is SGDLS and CDR2 is YYNGEE.